Listed below are T cell receptor beta chains from one sample, sequenced in a study of T cell repertoires in cytomegalovirus infection. One entry per CDR3 protein, called by TCRdb with MiXCR from the reads. The data show more than 85,000 distinct CDR3 sequences, about 15% seen once. Material for sequencing was PBMCs. Every receptor here comes from a human donor in good health (CMV status not recorded). Some clones in this sample may be carry-over from other donors' samples. Each CDR3 is given without its conserved first and last residue. Some rows have no size entry. The others give once, few or many, or a class for an expanded clone.

size	V	J	CDR3
many	TRBV30	TRBJ2-5	ACSRGGPQETQY
once	TRBV19	TRBJ2-1	ASSLELRGDEQF
many	TRBV7-2	TRBJ1-1	ASGLRVFRTEAF
many	TRBV7-9	TRBJ1-1	ASSFRTAMNTEAF
many	TRBV7-2	TRBJ1-6	ASSPFAGRGYNSPLH
many	TRBV7-2	TRBJ2-3	ASSSRGITQY
few	TRBV28	TRBJ2-5	ASSLITAGPQETQY
many	TRBV7-2	TRBJ2-3	ASSLDGVRGGGTDTQY
.	TRBV11-3	TRBJ2-1	ASSSVGGVEQF
few	TRBV19	TRBJ2-7	ASSTKGRDYEQY
many	TRBV7-2	TRBJ2-7	ASSLRRGGYEQY
many	TRBV11-2	TRBJ1-1	ASSLVERSEAF
many	TRBV27	TRBJ2-3	ASSSGMGHRGSTDTQY
.	TRBV5-5	TRBJ2-7	ASSLDLDYEQY
few	TRBV3-1	TRBJ2-7	ASSQRSQGTYEQY
many	TRBV7-2	TRBJ1-1	ASSFPGGSWNTEAF
many	TRBV7-8	TRBJ1-6	ASSFQGTGLNSPLH
many	TRBV7-2	TRBJ2-3	ASSLERGRTRTDTQY
.	TRBV5-6	TRBJ2-3	ASSPRVVASASTDTQY
many	TRBV7-3	TRBJ2-1	ASSSPLVGGEQF
.	TRBV7-9	TRBJ1-2	ASSSDIHGYT
many	TRBV4-2	TRBJ1-2	ASSRGRTPGQAGYGYT
many	TRBV7-2	TRBJ1-3	ASSFGTGNTIY
.	TRBV7-2	TRBJ2-3	ASSFQLIGTDTQY
.	TRBV4-1	TRBJ1-3	ASSQDSRGRNTIY
many	TRBV6-1	TRBJ1-3	ASSEFGSGNTIY
.	TRBV9	TRBJ2-7	ASSVGASGGYEQY
.	TRBV28	TRBJ2-1	AGGTAYNEQF
many	TRBV7-8	TRBJ1-2	ASSSLRDSYNYGYT
many	TRBV7-9	TRBJ1-1	ASSSQTGRDTEAF
.	TRBV12-3/TRBV12-4	TRBJ1-1	ASSAGGFFTEAF
many	TRBV7-8	TRBJ2-7	ASSRDTYEQY
many	TRBV6-2/TRBV6-3	TRBJ1-5	ASSYSHRDGSWDQPQH
many	TRBV7-2	TRBJ2-2	ASSRNGGGFGELF
.	TRBV20-1	TRBJ2-3	SARSSGGADTQY
many	TRBV2	TRBJ2-7	ASSGTWVEQY
.	TRBV18	TRBJ2-7	ASSRLAGMQSYEQY
few	TRBV7-3	TRBJ2-3	ASSLTQGADTQY
few	TRBV6-2/TRBV6-3	TRBJ2-1	ASSFLSPIGGEQF
.	TRBV7-3	TRBJ2-3	ASSLNGGTDTQY
.	TRBV4-1	TRBJ1-3	ASSRGSGNTIY
.	TRBV28	TRBJ1-4	ASSNYGRGRGTNEKLF